One and the same sample provided the 16 T cell receptor beta chains below, sequenced in a study of OX40 agonist ivuxolimab in advanced cancers. The method was immunoSEQ multiplex PCR; TCRdb's version includes in-frame clones alone and lacks a portion of them. This table has around 15,000 clones, 60% to 80% appearing once. The sample in question was CD4+ or CD8+ T cells sorted from blood, obtained in a trial of the OX40 agonist ivuxolimab. The receptor set was obtained from an adult with an advanced solid tumor such as melanoma, head and neck, liver or kidney cancer.

The chain is built from TRBV7-9 and TRBJ2-7; D tentatively fits TRBD1 or TRBD2 (5 bases each). V lost 3 bases to trimming and J lost 5 bases, with 8 bases between them. CDR1 and CDR2 (germline): SEHNR, FQNEAQ (reference sequence). The CDR3 consists of 12 residues. DNA for the CDR3: TGTGCCAGCAGCTTCGGGACCCACGAGCAGTACTTC. It codes for CASSFGTHEQYF.

V is TRBV5-1 and J is TRBJ2-1; TRBD2 matches 13 bases. The CDR3 has 16 amino acids. V gave up 3 bases and J gave up 5 bases; unmatched junction bases: 5. Germline-derived CDR1 and CDR2 are SGHRS and YFSETQ. The CDR3 is CASSWGLAGMNNEQFF. The CDR3 DNA reads as TGCGCCAGCAGCTGGGGACTAGCGGGGATGAACAATGAGCAGTTCTTC. The whole variable domain, remainder taken from reference TRBV5-1 and TRBJ2-1, is KAGVTQTPRYLIKTRGQQVTLSCSPISGHRSVSWYQQTPGQGLQFLFEYFSETQRNKGNFPGRFSGRQFSNSRSEMNVSTLELGDSALYLCASSWGLAGMNNEQFFGPGTRLTVL.

The table lists this clone with a few counts. This same CDR3 is encoded by further DNA sequences in the sample. This chain joins TRBV18 and TRBJ2-7, with D possibly matching TRBD1 (6 bases). CDR3 length: 13 amino acids. Germline CDR1 is KGHSH and CDR2 is LQKENI. V was clipped by 3 bases and J by 1 base, with 7 bases between them. CDR3 amino acids: CASSPDSSYEQYF. CDR3 bases: TGTGCCAGCTCACCGGACAGTTCCTACGAGCAGTACTTC. The full variable domain, with the rest looked up from reference TRBV18 and TRBJ2-7, is NAGVMQNPRHLVRRRGQEARLRCSPMKGHSHVYWYRQLPEEGLKFMVYLQKENIIDESGMPKERFSAEFPKEGPSILRIQQVVRGDSAAYFCASSPDSSYEQYFGPGTRLTVT.

This clone turned up a few times. V gene TRBV25-1 combines with J gene TRBJ1-1, with 8 bases identical to TRBD1. There are 11 residues in the CDR3. Trimming at V came to 5 bases and at J to 11 bases, leaving 4 bases not matched to a gene. The germline CDR1 and CDR2 sequences are MGHDK and SYGVNS. The CDR3 loop is CASSRTGRAFF. The CDR3 DNA sequence: TGTGCCAGCAGTCGGACAGGGAGGGCTTTCTTT.

Remarks on this clone: This clone may be a read error of a much larger clone one base away. This sample also contains other DNA sequences that code for the same CDR3. The V call is TRBV7-8, the J call TRBJ2-3; TRBD2 might be the D (5 bases). CDR1 and CDR2 from the germline V gene are SGHVS and FQNEAQ. Trimming cost V 6 bases and J 0 bases, with 13 bases left between them. CDR3 length: 15 amino acids. Here the CDR3 reads CASSLRDSSTDTQYF. The DNA for the CDR3 is TGTGCCAGCAGTTTACGGGATAGTAGCACAGATACGCAGTATTTT.

This clone has just one count. CDR3 in amino acids: CASSTGDNEAFF. In nucleotides, the CDR3 is TGTGCCAGTAGTACAGGGGATAATGAAGCTTTCTTT. The chain recombines TRBV19 with TRBJ1-1; a weak D match, TRBD1 (6 bases). This CDR3 contains 12 residues. Looked up from germline, CDR1 is LNHDA and CDR2 is SQIVND (reference sequence). V was trimmed by 4 bases and J by 7 bases, leaving 10 bases between them.

This sequence joins TRBV5-1 and TRBJ2-1; no definite D call. The germline V gene has CDR1 SGHRS and CDR2 YFSETQ. The length of the CDR3 is 17 residues. V lost 0 bases, J lost 3 bases, and 16 bases lay in between. In DNA, the CDR3 is TGCGCCAGCAGCTTGGAATGGCTGCTCTCCAACTACAATGAGCAGTTCTTC. It encodes CASSLEWLLSNYNEQFF.

By share of the sample, this clone is medium-sized (0.01 to 0.1%). The chain joins TRBV27 to TRBJ2-7; 9 nucleotides line up with TRBD2. Losses at the gene ends were 2 bases for V and 4 bases for J; bases not matched to a gene: 3. CDR1 and CDR2 (germline): MNHEY, SMNVEV (reference sequence). CDR3 length: 14 residues. DNA for the CDR3: TGTGCCAGCAGTTTAAGCGGGAGGTGGTACGAGCAGTACTTC. This codes for CASSLSGRWYEQYF.

The rearrangement links TRBV27 to TRBJ2-7; 14 bases align to TRBD2. Looked up from germline, CDR1 is MNHEY and CDR2 is SMNVEV (reference sequence). The J segment lost 7 bases and the V segment lost 6 bases, leaving 8 bases of the junction unmatched. The length of the CDR3 is 15 residues. The CDR3 reads CASSSGLAGVGEQYF. DNA of the CDR3: TGTGCCAGCAGCTCGGGACTAGCGGGAGTAGGGGAGCAGTACTTC.

As DNA, the CDR3 is TGTGCCAGCAGTACCTACAGGGGCCAGAACACTGAAGCTTTCTTT. It specifies CASSTYRGQNTEAFF. This rearrangement joins TRBV27 to TRBJ1-1; TRBD1 matches at 7 bases. V lost 5 bases, J lost 1 base, and 7 bases stayed unmatched. Germline V gene sequence: CDR1 MNHEY, CDR2 SMNVEV (reference sequence). CDR3 length equals 15 residues.

The table lists this clone with a count of one. V and J are TRBV4-1 and TRBJ1-1; weak D call: TRBD1 (6 bases). V gave up 6 bases and J gave up 5 bases, with 13 bases separating them. The CDR3 length is 13 residues. The germline V gene has CDR1 MGHRA and CDR2 YSYEKL. The CDR3 spells CASSLGARTEAFF. DNA for the CDR3: TGCGCCAGCAGTCTGGGGGCCCGGACTGAAGCTTTCTTT.

V and J are TRBV11-2 and TRBJ2-3; TRBD2 matches at 12 bases. The CDR3 sequence is 18 residues long. Germline CDR1 is SGHAT and CDR2 is FQNNGV. The ends lost 1 base at V and 5 bases at J; junction bases unmatched: 10. CDR3 loop: CASSLALLAGGPQDTQYF. CDR3 DNA sequence: TGTGCCAGCAGCTTAGCCCTTCTAGCGGGAGGGCCCCAAGATACGCAGTATTTT.

The rearrangement joins TRBV27 to TRBJ2-1, with D possibly matching TRBD2 (6 bases). V was clipped by 7 bases and J by 7 bases, with 17 bases between them. Germline CDR1 MNHEY, CDR2 SMNVEV (reference sequence). The CDR3 runs to 14 residues. The CDR3 DNA reads as TGTGCCAGCAACAAAGAGACTAGTCCTAATGAGCAGTTCTTC. Its protein is CASNKETSPNEQFF.

This clone was detected only a few times. The chain couples TRBV5-5 to TRBJ2-7, with 7 positions matching TRBD2. V trimming: 4 bases; J trimming: 4 bases; junction bases outside the gene matches: 5. The CDR3 extends over 13 amino acids. Germline V gives CDR1 SGHKS, CDR2 YYEKEE (reference sequence). CDR3 sequence reads: CASSIGTKYEQYF. CDR3 nucleotide sequence: TGTGCCAGCAGCATTGGGACTAAATACGAGCAGTACTTC.

The chain recombines TRBV6-5 with TRBJ1-3; D is undetermined. Trimming stripped 6 bases from V and 0 bases from J, with 12 bases between. This CDR3 contains 15 residues. Germline loops: CDR1 MNHEY, CDR2 SVGAGI. The CDR3 DNA is TGTGCCAGCAGCGTTAGCCGGAGCTCTGGAAACACCATATATTTT. It translates to CASSVSRSSGNTIYF.

The rearrangement uses TRBV6-5 and TRBJ2-1; 7 bases map to TRBD2. The V gene end was trimmed by 0 bases and the J gene end by 8 bases; junction bases not matched to a gene: 4. The germline CDR1 and CDR2 sequences are MNHEY and SVGAGI. The CDR3 contains 14 residues. The CDR3 is CASSYSGRGHEQFF. CDR3 DNA: TGTGCCAGCAGTTACTCGGGGAGGGGCCATGAGCAGTTCTTC.